The rows below give T cell receptor beta chains drawn from one sample of a study of CD8+ T cells in alopecia areata. The protocol was immunoSEQ multiplex PCR, while the TCRdb copy is restricted to in-frame clones and leaves out a portion. The sample yields about 200,000 clones, more than 30% seen once. Here the sequenced sample was CD4+ T cells sorted from blood, taken between weeks 30 and 35, from a patient treated with tofacitinib. These receptor sequences come from a human donor with alopecia areata. The CDR3 runs from the conserved cysteine through the conserved F or W. D genes are given only for firm matches. Some rows mark clone size as missing; the rest say once, few, many or name a class of expanded clone.

size | J | D | V | DNA | CDR3
few | TRBJ1-4 | NA | TRBV19 | TGTGCCAGTTGGTCGCATTCTACTAATGAAAAACTGTTTTTT | CASWSHSTNEKLFF
few | TRBJ2-7 | TRBD2 | TRBV2 | TGTGCCAGCAGTTCCGGACTAGCGGGGTCAAACCGGGAGCAGTACTTC | CASSSGLAGSNREQYF
few | TRBJ2-3 | NA | TRBV14 | TGTGCCAGCAGCCAATGGCGGGGCGAAGAAGATACGCAGTATTTT | CASSQWRGEEDTQYF
NA | TRBJ1-2 | NA | TRBV7-9 | TGTGCCAGCAGCTCTAACGGGGGAAACTATGGCTACACCTTC | CASSSNGGNYGYTF
few | TRBJ1-4 | NA | TRBV7-9 | TGTGCCAGCAGCTTAGAGATACAGGGAAAACTGTTTTTT | CASSLEIQGKLFF
NA | TRBJ1-3 | NA | TRBV4-2 | TGTGCCAGCAGCCAAGAGAGGCACTTCTCTGGAAACACCATATATTTT | CASSQERHFSGNTIYF
NA | TRBJ1-2 | NA | TRBV6-1 | TGTGCCAGCAGTGAAGCGCTTCGCATCATGGGGGGTGACTATGGCTACACCTTC | CASSEALRIMGGDYGYTF
NA | TRBJ1-3 | NA | TRBV5-1 | TGCGCCAGCAGCGACACAGGGAGCTTTGGGGACACCATATATTTT | CASSDTGSFGDTIYF
NA | TRBJ2-7 | TRBD2 | TRBV6-5 | TGTGCCAGCAGTTCGGGACTAGCGGGAGGGCGATACGAGCAGTACTTC | CASSSGLAGGRYEQYF
many | TRBJ1-2 | NA | TRBV29-1 | TGCAGCGTTGAAGGTGGGGGGGCGCCCTATGGCTACACCTTC | CSVEGGGAPYGYTF
NA | TRBJ2-7 | TRBD1 | TRBV2 | TGTGCCAGCAGTGAGCAGGGACAGGTCTCCTACGAGCAGTACTTC | CASSEQGQVSYEQYF
NA | TRBJ2-5 | NA | TRBV11-2 | TGTGCCAGCACCTGGGGGGCAAGTAAGAGGGAGACCCAGTACTTC | CASTWGASKRETQYF
NA | TRBJ1-2 | TRBD1 | TRBV11-2 | TGTGCCAGCAGCTTGACAGGGGCCTATGGCTACACCTTC | CASSLTGAYGYTF
few | TRBJ1-1 | NA | TRBV5-1 | TGCGCCAGCAGCTTGGCCAAGTCAGGGATGGACACTGAAGCTTTCTTT | CASSLAKSGMDTEAFF
NA | TRBJ1-5 | NA | TRBV9 | TGTGCCAGCAGCGCAGGAGGCGCGGCCTCACCTCAGCCCCAGCATTTT | CASSAGGAASPQPQHF
few | TRBJ1-2 | NA | TRBV2 | TGTGCCAGCAGGATACAACTGACGGGGCAGGAGAGCACCTTC | CASRIQLTGQESTF
NA | TRBJ2-7 | TRBD1 | TRBV5-1 | TGCGCCAGCAGCTCCGACAGGGTGTACGAGCAGTACTTC | CASSSDRVYEQYF